These 27 T cell receptor beta chains came from one sample sequenced in a study of shared clonotypes between healthy human individuals. TCRdb keeps only in-frame clones here, not all; method: immunoSEQ multiplex PCR. Among approximately 2.4 million clones listed, about 94% were seen once. Sequenced: naive CD4+ T cells sorted from blood. Subset reported: CD45RA+ positively selected. The receptors derive from a man between 18 and 29 years old in good health.

J is TRBJ1-1 and V is TRBV28, with unresolved D. Per germline, CDR1 MDHEN and CDR2 SYDVKM. The CDR3 is 14 residues long. V lost 4 bases and J lost 2, with 11 bases in between. CDR3 residues: CASSSGFLNTEAFF. CDR3 coding DNA: TGTGCCAGCAGTTCGGGGTTCTTAAACACTGAAGCTTTCTTT.

V and J are TRBV6-5 and TRBJ2-7; tentative D call: TRBD1 (5 bases). Trimming shortened V by 5 bases and J by 0 bases, and 8 bases separated the two germline ends. Looked up from germline, CDR1 is MNHEY and CDR2 is SVGAGI. The CDR3 covers 13 residues. The CDR3 region has the DNA TGTGCCAGCAGTAAGGACATCTCCTACGAGCAGTACTTC. Translating gives CASSKDISYEQYF.

The chain uses TRBV30 and TRBJ2-7; D is undetermined. Germline V gene data show CDR1 as GTSNPN and CDR2 as SVGIG (reference sequence). The CDR3 runs to 10 residues. V was trimmed by 8 bases and J by 0 bases, leaving 5 bases between them. CDR3 in amino acids: CAGCSYEQYF. In DNA, the CDR3 is TGTGCCGGATGCTCCTACGAGCAGTACTTC.

The genes are TRBV6-1 and TRBJ1-1, with D maybe TRBD1 (5 bases). Germline assignment: CDR1 MNHNS and CDR2 SASEGT. The germline V and J ends were trimmed by 6 bases and 11 bases, with 22 bases remaining between them. CDR3 length: 14 residues. CDR3 DNA: TGTGCCAGCAGGGCCCGAGGGGACCCACCGGGGGCTTTCTTT. As protein: CASRARGDPPGAFF.

The chain combines TRBV5-4 with TRBJ2-2; 10 bases agree with TRBD2. Germline V gives CDR1 SGHNT, CDR2 YYREEE (reference sequence). With 3 bases clipped from V and 6 bases from J, the junction kept 5 bases outside the gene matches. The CDR3 sequence is 15 residues long. CDR3 sequence (DNA): TGTGCCAGCAGCTCCGGGACTAGCGTCGCCGGGGAGCTGTTTTTT. Its protein product is CASSSGTSVAGELFF.

The chain couples TRBV7-2 to TRBJ2-1; D tentatively fits TRBD1 or TRBD2 (6 bases each). Trimming shortened V by 3 bases and J by 10 bases, and 16 bases separated the two germline ends. The CDR3 is made up of 14 amino acids. Per the germline V gene, CDR1 is SGHTA and CDR2 is FQGNSA. The CDR3 reads CASSFEGDSLEQFF. The CDR3 DNA sequence: TGTGCCAGCAGCTTTGAGGGGGACTCCCTAGAGCAGTTCTTC.

The chain carries TRBV28 and TRBJ2-5; no clear D gene. The germline V and J ends were trimmed by 2 bases and 3 bases, with 10 bases remaining between them. The CDR3 covers 14 residues. The germline CDR1 and CDR2 sequences are MDHEN and SYDVKM. CDR3: CASSLVQKKETQYF. The CDR3 nucleotides read TGTGCCAGCAGTTTAGTACAGAAGAAAGAGACCCAGTACTTC. Using reference TRBV28 and TRBJ2-5 for the parts outside the CDR3, the full variable domain is DVKVTQSSRYLVKRTGEKVFLECVQDMDHENMFWYRQDPGLGLRLIYFSYDVKMKEKGDIPEGYSVSREKKERFSLILESASTNQTSMYLCASSLVQKKETQYFGPGTRLLVL.

A note on this clone: Other DNA variants within this sample encode the same CDR3. V usage is TRBV5-1 and J usage is TRBJ1-1; D gene uncertain. This CDR3 contains 13 residues. Germline values: CDR1 SGHRS, CDR2 YFSETQ. The V end was cut by 0 bases, the J end by 0 bases, with 3 bases between. CDR3 in amino acids: CASSLALNTEAFF. The CDR3, as DNA: TGCGCCAGCAGCTTGGCCCTGAACACTGAAGCTTTCTTT.

The chain recombines TRBV5-1 with TRBJ1-2, with 7 positions matching TRBD1. Trimming cost V 4 bases and J 8 bases; bases outside gene matches: 8. Germline loops: CDR1 SGHRS, CDR2 YFSETQ. The CDR3 is 13 residues long. The CDR3 nucleotides read TGCGCCAGCAGCGTGGAGGGGGCGCAAGGCTACACCTTC. Protein product: CASSVEGAQGYTF.

This clone is a singleton in its sample. The V and J genes are TRBV10-3 and TRBJ2-5; 11 bases agree with TRBD2. CDR1 ENHRY and CDR2 SYGVKD come from the germline V gene. CDR3 length equals 14 residues. The V segment lost 7 bases and the J segment 2 bases; nucleotides outside the gene matches: 3. The CDR3 protein is CAIMASGGQETQYF. The CDR3 DNA sequence: TGTGCCATCATGGCTAGCGGGGGGCAAGAGACCCAGTACTTC.

The rearrangement links TRBV7-2 to TRBJ2-3; D is unclear. V lost 3 bases and J 1 base, leaving 11 bases between the germline ends. CDR3 size: 15 residues. Germline-derived CDR1 and CDR2 are SGHTA and FQGNSA. CDR3: CASSFAGTGTDTQYF. DNA for the CDR3: TGTGCCAGCAGCTTTGCTGGTACCGGCACAGATACGCAGTATTTT.

The CDR3 DNA follows: TGTGCCACCTCCCTCGGGACAGGCTATGGCTACACCTTC. This gives the protein CATSLGTGYGYTF. The chain couples TRBV19 to TRBJ1-2; 8 bases agree with TRBD1. The CDR3 is made up of 13 amino acids. Trimming took 10 bases from V and 4 from J; bases not matched to a gene: 8. CDR1 and CDR2 (germline): LNHDA, SQIVND (reference sequence).

The chain combines TRBV19 with TRBJ1-5; perhaps TRBD1 as D (6 bases). The V and J ends lost 4 bases and 2 bases respectively, with 12 bases between them. Germline assignment: CDR1 LNHDA and CDR2 SQIVND (reference sequence). The CDR3 runs 15 residues. CDR3 in DNA: TGTGCCAGTAGTACCCCAGGGGACGGCAATCAGCCCCAGCATTTT. Its translation: CASSTPGDGNQPQHF.

The chain employs TRBV7-2 and TRBJ2-7; D ambiguous. Between the trimmed V and J ends, which lost 1 base and 5 bases, there was a span of 9 bases. The CDR3 is 13 amino acids. From germline, CDR1 is SGHTA and CDR2 FQGNSA. The chain's CDR3 is CASSLEPGNEQYF. The CDR3 nucleotides read TGTGCCAGCAGCTTAGAGCCGGGCAACGAGCAGTACTTC.

The rearrangement links TRBV7-9 to TRBJ1-2, with 10 positions matching TRBD1. Germline trimming cut 3 bases from V and 7 bases from J; bases unmatched to any gene: 5. There are 14 residues in the CDR3. Germline V CDR1 and CDR2: SEHNR, FQNEAQ (reference sequence). CDR3: CASSLGQGPLGYTF. The CDR3 nucleotides read TGTGCCAGCAGCTTGGGACAGGGGCCCCTTGGCTACACCTTC.

This clone has just one count. The chain links TRBV5-1 to TRBJ2-3; D unresolved. Germline V gives CDR1 SGHRS, CDR2 YFSETQ. The CDR3 totals 13 residues. V dropped 4 bases and J dropped 1 base, with 7 bases sitting between them. The CDR3 DNA is TGCGCCAGCAGCGCCTTGGGCACAGATACGCAGTATTTT. Encoded protein: CASSALGTDTQYF.

V gene TRBV7-2 combines with J gene TRBJ2-1, with TRBD2 as a possible D gene (5 bases). V was shortened by 7 bases and J by 16 bases, with 20 bases between the two germline ends. Germline V gene sequence: CDR1 SGHTA, CDR2 FQGNSA. CDR3 length equals 12 residues. CDR3 residues: CASTDTRGEAFF. As DNA, the CDR3 is TGTGCCAGCACCGATACCCGGGGTGAAGCATTCTTC.

The chain joins TRBV10-1 to TRBJ2-5; D unresolved. Trimming left V 3 bases short and J 2 bases short, with 7 bases between. This CDR3 is 13 amino acids long. Germline-derived CDR1 and CDR2 are WNHNN and SYGVQD (reference sequence). The chain's CDR3 is CASSDHTQETQYF. The CDR3, as DNA: TGCGCCAGCAGTGACCACACTCAAGAGACCCAGTACTTC.

This chain joins TRBV5-1 and TRBJ1-2; TRBD1 is a possible D gene (5 bases). V was cut by 1 base and J by 2 bases, with 15 bases left in between. This CDR3 region has 16 residues. Germline CDR1 reads SGHRS; CDR2 reads YFSETQ. CDR3 sequence: CASSLYGLGTNYGYTF. CDR3 bases: TGCGCCAGCAGCTTGTACGGTTTAGGGACCAACTATGGCTACACCTTC. The full variable domain, its missing parts supplied by reference TRBV5-1 and TRBJ1-2, is KAGVTQTPRYLIKTRGQQVTLSCSPISGHRSVSWYQQTPGQGLQFLFEYFSETQRNKGNFPGRFSGRQFSNSRSEMNVSTLELGDSALYLCASSLYGLGTNYGYTFGSGTRLTVV.

The J gene is TRBJ2-5, the V gene TRBV5-1; 10 positions agree with TRBD1. Germline lookup yields CDR1 SGHRS and CDR2 YFSETQ. V gave up 4 bases and J gave up 5 bases; unmatched junction bases: 14. The length of the CDR3 is 17 residues. CDR3 protein: CASSIGQGDLSRETQYF. In nucleotides, the CDR3 is TGCGCCAGCAGCATCGGACAGGGGGATCTCTCCAGGGAGACCCAGTACTTC.

This clone was recorded only once. The chain links TRBV18 to TRBJ1-1; TRBD1 aligns across 7 bases. The CDR3 length is 14 residues. The V and J ends lost 8 bases and 1 base, in that order; junction bases with no gene match: 7. Germline loops: CDR1 KGHSH, CDR2 LQKENI. For the CDR3, the DNA is TGTGCCAGCGGGGAGGGGGCTTCGAACACTGAAGCTTTCTTT. Translation gives CASGEGASNTEAFF.

J is TRBJ1-5 and V is TRBV18, with D uncertain. With 2 bases removed from V and 1 base from J, the gap between germline ends came to 12 bases. Germline values: CDR1 KGHSH, CDR2 LQKENI. The CDR3 loop spans 16 amino acids. The CDR3 here is CASSPGIRSSNQPQHF. CDR3 nucleotides: TGTGCCAGCTCACCAGGCATAAGGTCGAGCAATCAGCCCCAGCATTTT.

The chain recombines TRBV6-5 with TRBJ2-7; D gene uncertain. The V end was cut by 2 bases, the J end by 2 bases, with 13 bases between. The CDR3 is 15 residues long. Germline V gene data show CDR1 as MNHEY and CDR2 as SVGAGI. For the CDR3, the DNA is TGTGCCAGCAGTTACGGTGGTGACCCCCCCTACGAGCAGTACTTC. As protein: CASSYGGDPPYEQYF.

The V and J genes are TRBV25-1 and TRBJ2-3; no firm D call. Between the trimmed V and J ends, which lost 5 bases and 5 bases, there was a span of 17 bases. This CDR3 is 15 amino acids long. Germline V gives CDR1 MGHDK, CDR2 SYGVNS. DNA of the CDR3: TGTGCCAGCAGTCCGGGTCGTGGGGTAGGAGATACGCAGTATTTT. Translation: CASSPGRGVGDTQYF.

The V and J genes are TRBV27 and TRBJ1-4, with D possibly being TRBD1 (5 bases). The CDR3 loop spans 16 amino acids. V was clipped by 7 bases and J by 5 bases, with 20 bases between them. Germline V gives CDR1 MNHEY, CDR2 SMNVEV (reference sequence). CDR3 in DNA: TGTGCCAGCAAGGACAAGCCAGGACTCCTGAATGAAAAACTGTTTTTT. Its translation: CASKDKPGLLNEKLFF.

The chain joins TRBV5-6 to TRBJ2-7; 11 nucleotides align to TRBD1. J was trimmed by 2 bases and V by 2 bases; bases with no gene match: 3. Germline lookup yields CDR1 SGHDT and CDR2 YYEEEE. The CDR3 has 15 residues. The CDR3: CASSLPGQGAYEQYF. DNA of the CDR3: TGTGCCAGCAGCTTACCGGGACAGGGGGCCTACGAGCAGTACTTC.

The V and J genes are TRBV6-5 and TRBJ1-1; no firm D call. The CDR3 extends over 14 amino acids. The ends were cut back, 2 bases at V and 7 bases at J, with 14 bases in the middle. Germline CDR1 reads MNHEY; CDR2 reads SVGAGI. The CDR3 nucleotides read TGTGCCAGCAGTTACGGAAAGCCACAGAGTGAAGCTTTCTTT. Translating gives CASSYGKPQSEAFF.